The entry that follows covers one TCR beta chain sequence. Antigen: not known. This record belongs to a study of T cells in localized non-small cell lung cancer. General study results and limits: Heterogeneity cannot be ruled out, as sequencing used one tumor region only. Adjacent lung held a median roughly 60 of the top 100 tumor clones. In uninvolved adjacent lung, T cell clonality reached its highest value, exceeding tumor.

This CDR3 contains 16 residues. From germline, CDR1 is SGHAT and CDR2 FQNNGV. J gave up 3 bases and V 4 bases, and 11 bases lay outside the gene matches. Sequencing was performed with immunoSEQ multiplex PCR; in TCRdb, only in-frame clones are kept and a portion is missing. Of approximately 41,000 clones in the sample, about nine tenths are singletons; the top ten hold roughly 5.4%. The receptor's source is a male donor older than 55 with stage II lung adenocarcinoma. This chain links TRBV11-2 with TRBJ2-5, with 7 bases that match TRBD1. The specimen was peripheral blood mononuclear cells, collected before any cancer treatment. The CDR3: CASSSHLRDSKETQYF. The CDR3 DNA follows: TGTGCCAGCAGCTCCCACTTAAGGGACAGCAAAGAGACCCAGTACTTC.